The source of this TCR beta chain is a study of blood T cell repertoires in COVID-19 (dated by TCRdb to between 2020 and 2021). Study-wide context: Samples covering the acute and convalescent phases of COVID-19 were provided by collaborators in the United States, Italy and Spain. The repertoires were made available in a free public database intended to serve as a resource for research on the immune response to SARS-CoV-2. Where available, HLA class I and class II types were taken from metadata supplied by the sample provider and were not determined by assay-based typing. Subjects who had been exposed to COVID-19, were actively infected with it, or had recovered from it provided the deeply sampled blood TCRbeta repertoires that made up the dataset. The material from the prospective study consisted of cDNA or gDNA derived from T cells, B-cell-depleted T cells, or PBMCs. Sample metadata almost always included a de-identified subject ID, COVID-19 status, age in years and sex. Samples were obtained from the ongoing ImmuneRACE study (first 160 participants) and from over 1,000 subjects provided by 6 global collaborators.

What the work shows at the level of the full study, not this receptor alone: The amount of clinical and demographic metadata varied by source and participant and was provided uncurated.

The junction shows trimming of 5 bases on V and 0 bases on J, plus 14 bases between the germline ends. From the germline V gene (reference sequence), CDR1 is LNHDA and CDR2 is SQIVND. Counted from cysteine to phenylalanine, this CDR3 has 16 amino acids. The entry retains the CDR3 DNA only, 48 bases that are in frame from base 1. In the prospective study, participants were roughly 18 to 95 years old, resided in 24 geographic areas of the United States, and were enrolled through a virtual design. In the prospective study, participants were assigned to cohorts based on the clinical history participants reported in a screening survey and a study questionnaire. For ImmuneRACE Cohort 3, a participant was defined as recovered based on two consecutive negative NP/OP PCR tests, clearance by a healthcare professional, or resolution of symptoms. Each participant in the prospective study had whole blood, serum and a nasopharyngeal or oropharyngeal swab collected by mobile phlebotomists. Prospective study participants could optionally give additional blood draws and questionnaires over an approximately 2-month period. Prospective study blood samples were shipped either frozen or at room temperature before DNA extraction.

The immunoSEQ Assay, a bias-controlled multiplex PCR, was used to amplify TCRbeta CDR3 regions from genomic DNA. The authors processed their data as follows. Nucleated cell counts per sample were estimated from amplification of reference gene primers within the assay. Sequence reads were collapsed and filtered to measure the absolute abundance of every unique TCRbeta CDR3 rearrangement. For each sample, productive Simpson clonality was calculated by taking the square root of Simpson's diversity index across productive rearrangements. TCRdb obtained this table from immuneACCESS and retained in-frame rearrangements with V and J assigned. These tables miss some clones; where compared with another copy, unresolved V genes account for less than half of the shortfall, and the remainder is unexplained. From that table come the V and J calls and clone size; the DNA was used to work out D and trimming. For this sample there are 60,000 to 70,000 clones; 85% to 90% appear just once. Around 9.1% of the sample rests with the top ten.

Concerning this clone: Its antigen has not been determined. The sample holds no much larger clone one base away, and base qualities are not on file.

The sequence is built from TRBV19 and TRBJ1-5; no D gene call is confident. The source is a woman in her forties who had recovered from COVID-19. Material: PBMCs or T cells enriched from blood (not recorded which). The CDR3 reads CASSLASSLSNQPQHF. The nucleotide sequence reads as follows: TGTGCCAGTAGTTTAGCCTCGTCACTTAGCAATCAGCCCCAGCATTTT.